This TCR beta chain was sequenced for a study of OX40 agonist ivuxolimab in advanced cancers. Broader study findings: CD4+ and CD8+ blood T cells expanded clonally by week 6 at 0.1 to 3.0 mg/kg. On average, a greater number of expanded clones characterised CD8+ T cells relative to CD4+. Among the nonresponders, some also had low normalized T-cell clonal expansion.

Autoimmune disease history or systemic immunosuppression led to patient exclusion. On this clone itself: Antigen specificity is unknown.

Measured with immunoSEQ multiplex PCR; TCRdb has only the in-frame clones, and not every one. The sample has 120,000 or so clones; 80% to 95% are singletons. The CDR3 loop spans 14 amino acids. Looked up from germline, CDR1 is MNHEY and CDR2 is SVGAGI. The V and J ends lost 6 bases and 0 bases, in that order; junction bases with no gene match: 1. This receptor was taken from an adult with an advanced solid tumor such as melanoma, head and neck, liver or kidney cancer. The chain carries TRBV6-5 and TRBJ2-2, with 7 bases identical to TRBD1. Sample: CD4+ or CD8+ T cells sorted from blood, taken in a trial of the OX40 agonist ivuxolimab. The CDR3 region is CASRGTANTGELFF. The CDR3 DNA reads TGTGCCAGCAGAGGGACAGCGAACACCGGGGAGCTGTTTTTT.